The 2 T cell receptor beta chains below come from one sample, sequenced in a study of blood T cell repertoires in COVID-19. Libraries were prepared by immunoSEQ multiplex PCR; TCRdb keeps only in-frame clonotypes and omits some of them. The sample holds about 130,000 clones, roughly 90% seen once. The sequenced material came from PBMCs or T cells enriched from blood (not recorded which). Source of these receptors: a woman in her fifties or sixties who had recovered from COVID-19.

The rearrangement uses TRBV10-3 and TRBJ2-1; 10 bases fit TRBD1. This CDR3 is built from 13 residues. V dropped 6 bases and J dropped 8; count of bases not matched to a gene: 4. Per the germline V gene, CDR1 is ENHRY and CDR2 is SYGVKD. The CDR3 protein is CAIRDRGQDEQFF. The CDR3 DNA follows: TGTGCCATCAGAGACAGGGGGCAAGATGAGCAGTTCTTC.

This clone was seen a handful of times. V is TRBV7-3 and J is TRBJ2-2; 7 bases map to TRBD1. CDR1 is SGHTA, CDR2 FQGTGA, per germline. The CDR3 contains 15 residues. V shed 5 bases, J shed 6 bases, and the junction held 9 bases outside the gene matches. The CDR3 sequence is CASSPKQGFAGELFF. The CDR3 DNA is TGTGCCAGCAGCCCAAAACAGGGGTTCGCCGGGGAGCTGTTTTTT.